This T cell receptor (beta chain) was captured by sequencing in a study of patients and donors after allogeneic stem cell transplantation (dated by TCRdb to 2020 to 2022). Library generation was performed with RT-PCR. The data were produced on a NextSeq 550. TCRdb reprocessing: public reads trimmed at Q25 with fastp, clones called with MiXCR, in-frame beta chains kept. Rows are combined by CDR3 protein, so each entry shows the most common genes and DNA. This sample holds 150,000 to 200,000 distinct CDR3 sequences; more than 20% were observed only once. Roughly a quarter of the sample lies in the top ten. CDR1 and CDR2 (SGDLS, YYNGEE) derive from the germline V gene. Spanning cysteine to phenylalanine, the CDR3 consists of 11 amino acids. Only the CDR3 DNA stays, 33 bases, in frame from base 1. The trim is 7 bases for V and 5 bases for J, with a gap of 8 bases between the germline ends. Concerning this clonotype: Its antigen is not yet known. Qualities for individual bases were not recorded, and no much larger clone is one base off.

Material for sequencing was blood, either unsorted or a sorted T cell fraction (not recorded which). This clonotype originated in a human donor who was either an allogeneic HSCT recipient or a stem cell or donor lymphocyte infusion donor (not recorded which). It is not recorded whose cells these are; they may come from a transplant donor. In this chain, TRBV9 is recombined with TRBJ2-3; TRBD1 is a weak D gene call, 5 bases matching. The CDR3 region: CASSRGDTQYF. The nucleotides read TGTGCCAGCTCAAGGGGAGATACGCAGTATTTT.